The sequence of this T cell receptor (beta chain) was determined in a study of CD8 T cells in Susac syndrome (dated by TCRdb to between 2018 and 2021). In the study overall: Among the sequenced Susac syndrome patients, 5 or 6 had clinically active disease and eight or nine were in clinical remission. The clonality of the CD8+ T cell repertoire was compared across about a dozen healthy donors, around 14 Susac syndrome patients and under 18 multiple sclerosis patients. Repertoire sequencing was used to test whether CD8+ T cell activation and differentiation in Susac syndrome was antigen driven. At the time of blood withdrawal, Susac syndrome patients were either therapy-naive, taking corticosteroids (with some also receiving IVIg), or on IVIg alone.

Broader findings and caveats from the paper: Clonal expansion was seen in Susac syndrome CD8+ repertoires, peaking in CD8+ TEMRA cells and being greater in clinically active patients than in remitting ones. Sixteen Susac-specific public clones were identified in the total CD8+ repertoire, and four or five Susac-specific public clones were identified in the CD8+ TEMRA repertoire. The number of individuals in the TCR sequencing and HLA analysis was acknowledged as relatively small.

RNA was extracted using the RNeasy kit, and about 0.45 to 1 microgram was reverse transcribed with random hexamers. TCR beta CDR3 regions were amplified with the immunoSEQ multiplex PCR assay covering 54 Vbeta and 13 Jbeta segments. PCR amplification bias was corrected by using a synthetic template baseline for primer optimization and computational correction. The study's processing was this. Reads were assigned to V, D and J genes according to IMGT and analyzed in immunoSEQ Analyzer, with only productive sequences retained. Clonality was calculated as one minus the Shannon entropy normalized by log2 of the number of productive unique sequences. Public and private clones were assessed among the 100 most prevalent clones of each patient and control. Clones were defined as Susac-specific when absent from the healthy and MS cohorts, from fewer than 1,200 published viral clones and from other ImmuneACCESS disease sequences. The public reads were reprocessed in TCRdb via fastp at Q25 and MiXCR, keeping in-frame beta chains. Each record represents a unique CDR3 protein, reported with the most common genes and DNA among its rows. TCRdb's processing, not the study's, gives the V and J calls here. This sample gives 130,000 or so distinct CDR3 sequences in total; about 94% of them show up just once. About 0.27% of the sample is held by the ten biggest clonotypes.

Peripheral blood CD8+ and CD4+ T cells from healthy donors, Susac syndrome patients and multiple sclerosis patients were profiled by high-throughput TCR beta sequencing. The Susac syndrome patients fulfilled recently defined diagnostic criteria for either definite or probable disease. Bulk CD8+ and CD4+ T cells were purified by magnetic negative isolation, whereas CD8+ TEMRA cells were enriched by FACS. Blood was collected in EDTA tubes and processed within 24 hours, with PBMCs isolated through density gradient centrifugation. PBMCs destined for TCR sequencing were cryopreserved in liquid nitrogen and later thawed in a 37 °C water bath. A purity of at least 90% was achieved for sorted or isolated CD4+, CD8+ and CD8+ TEMRA cells. A remark on this clonotype: This clone's antigen is unknown. Per-base quality was not reported, and no clone a single base away is much larger than it.

Reading the germline V gene (reference sequence) gives CDR1 DFQATT and CDR2 SNEGSKA. Trimming removed 0 bases from V and 2 bases from J, leaving 17 bases between the germline ends. The CDR3 runs 16 residues from the cysteine to the phenylalanine. Only the CDR3 region is kept as DNA, spanning 48 bases read in frame from base 1. The chain is assembled from TRBV20-1 and TRBJ2-7; there is no confident call for the D gene. This receptor was taken from a human donor with Susac syndrome. The sequencing sample was made of CD8+ T cells from PBMCs. The DNA sequence reads TGCAGTGCTAGAGATGAGACGGACGGGCCAACCTACGAGCAGTACTTC. It specifies CSARDETDGPTYEQYF.